This T cell receptor (beta chain) was found in a study of radiotherapy plus CTLA-4 blockade in lung cancer. Study-wide results and caveats: Tumor-derived TCR clones expanded in blood after radiotherapy plus ipilimumab. Early blood T cell clone changes and increased post-radiation serum interferon-beta were reportedly the strongest response predictors.

The germline V and J ends were trimmed by 4 bases and 5 bases, with 11 bases remaining between them. The germline V gene encodes CDR1 MGHRA and CDR2 YSYEKL. This CDR3 spans 13 amino acids. TCRdb's table, derived via immunoSEQ multiplex PCR, lists solely in-frame clones and lacks some. The data show about 36,000 clones, roughly 72% seen once. A remark on this clone: The antigen remains unidentified. Other DNA sequences from this sample encode an identical CDR3 as well.

The sample here was peripheral blood, taken from a patient treated with radiotherapy plus ipilimumab. The chain recombines TRBV4-1 with TRBJ1-2; D is possibly TRBD1 (5 bases). The clonotype was recovered from a human donor with non-small cell lung cancer who had stable disease on radiotherapy plus ipilimumab. Written as DNA, the CDR3 is TGCGCCAGCAGCCGTACAGGAGATTATGGCTACACCTTC. Its translation: CASSRTGDYGYTF.